The rows below give T cell receptor beta chains drawn from one sample of a study of long-term antiretroviral therapy in people with HIV. The assay was immunoSEQ multiplex PCR, and TCRdb's table has in-frame clones only and misses some. The repertoire holds roughly 24,000 clones, with more than 70% as singletons. Sequenced material: unsorted PBMCs, taken 0.6 years after starting antiretroviral therapy. These receptors were collected from a man aged 55 to 69 with HIV. Both conserved end residues are part of each CDR3. A D gene is named only where the DNA matches it firmly. Only part of the rows carry a size: once, few, many, or a class if the clone is expanded.

>TRBV29-1|NA|NA|TRBJ2-7
CSFLTEAYEQYF
TGCAGCTTCCTGACGGAGGCCTACGAGCAGTACTTC
>TRBV2|NA|NA|TRBJ1-1
CASRADKNTEAFF
TGTGCCAGCAGGGCGGACAAGAACACTGAAGCTTTCTTT
>TRBV11-2|TRBD2|once|TRBJ2-6
CASSLNFWAGVAGANVLTF
TGTGCCAGCAGCTTAAATTTTTGGGCGGGGGTTGCTGGGGCCAACGTCCTGACTTTC
>TRBV5-1|NA|once|TRBJ2-5
CASSFLVQGGETQYF
TGCGCCAGCAGCTTCCTCGTTCAGGGTGGAGAGACCCAGTACTTC
>TRBV27|TRBD2|NA|TRBJ2-4
CASSYTSGRGNIQYF
TGTGCCAGCAGTTATACTAGCGGGAGAGGGAACATTCAGTACTTC
>TRBV11-2|NA|NA|TRBJ1-2
CASSSQGGEGYTF
TGTGCCAGCAGCTCACAGGGAGGGGAGGGCTACACCTTC
>TRBV7-6|NA|few|TRBJ2-3
CASSFPRGSTDTQYF
TGTGCCAGCAGCTTCCCCAGGGGAAGCACAGATACGCAGTATTTT
>TRBV9|TRBD2|NA|TRBJ2-3
CASSETQSGGDTQYF
TGTGCCAGCAGCGAGACCCAAAGCGGGGGTGATACGCAGTATTTT
>TRBV19|TRBD1|NA|TRBJ2-7
CASRRQGEAYEQYF
TGTGCCAGTAGACGACAGGGGGAAGCCTACGAGCAGTACTTC
>TRBV6-6|NA|NA|TRBJ2-7
CASSYFIQDEQYF
TGTGCCAGCAGTTACTTTATTCAGGACGAGCAGTACTTC
>TRBV19|NA|NA|TRBJ2-7
CASSIGALYEQYF
TGTGCCAGTAGTATAGGGGCCCTCTACGAGCAGTACTTC
>TRBV6-5|NA|NA|TRBJ2-2
CASSSLGASGGELFF
TGTGCCAGCAGTTCCCTGGGGGCATCAGGTGGGGAGCTGTTTTTT
>TRBV2|NA|NA|TRBJ1-1
CASSEEGNTEAFF
TGTGCCAGCAGTGAAGAAGGAAACACTGAAGCTTTCTTT
>TRBV11-3|TRBD1|NA|TRBJ2-3
CASSSHRGTDTQYF
TGTGCCAGCAGCTCGCACAGGGGTACAGATACGCAGTATTTT
>TRBV5-6|TRBD1|NA|TRBJ1-3
CASSERQGTPSGNTIYF
TGTGCCAGCAGCGAAAGACAGGGGACACCGTCCGGAAACACCATATATTTT
>TRBV5-1|TRBD2|NA|TRBJ2-1
CASSLRLAGGLGVGNEQFF
TGCGCCAGCAGCTTGAGACTAGCGGGGGGGCTCGGAGTGGGTAATGAGCAGTTCTTC
>TRBV5-6|NA|NA|TRBJ2-1
CASSWTGTRQDNEQFF
TGTGCCAGCAGCTGGACCGGGACGCGGCAGGACAATGAGCAGTTCTTC
>TRBV18|NA|NA|TRBJ1-2
CASSPLSGGAYGYTF
TGTGCCAGCTCACCACTCTCGGGGGGTGCCTATGGCTACACCTTC
>TRBV7-9|NA|NA|TRBJ1-4
CASSFGAGTDEKLFF
NA
>TRBV5-4|NA|once|TRBJ2-3
CASSLVGPDTQYF
TGTGCCAGCAGCTTGGTAGGTCCAGATACGCAGTATTTT
>TRBV2|NA|NA|TRBJ2-7
CASSAYGLGDEQYF
TGTGCCAGCAGTGCCTACGGGCTCGGGGACGAGCAGTACTTC
>TRBV9|NA|NA|TRBJ1-2
CASSVVDTTNYGYTF
TGTGCCAGCAGCGTAGTAGACACCACTAACTATGGCTACACCTTC